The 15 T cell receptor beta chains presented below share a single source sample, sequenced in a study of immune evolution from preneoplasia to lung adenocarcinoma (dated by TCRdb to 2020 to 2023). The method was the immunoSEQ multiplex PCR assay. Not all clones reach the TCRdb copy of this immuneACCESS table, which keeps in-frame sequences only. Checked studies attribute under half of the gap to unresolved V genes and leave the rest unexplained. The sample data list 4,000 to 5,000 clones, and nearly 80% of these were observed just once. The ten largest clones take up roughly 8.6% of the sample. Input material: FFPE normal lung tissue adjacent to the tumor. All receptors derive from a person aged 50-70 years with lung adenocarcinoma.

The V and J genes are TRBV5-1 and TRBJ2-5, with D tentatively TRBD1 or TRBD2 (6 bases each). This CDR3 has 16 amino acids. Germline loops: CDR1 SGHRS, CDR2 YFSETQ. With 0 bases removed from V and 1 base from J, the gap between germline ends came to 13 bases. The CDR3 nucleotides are TGCGCCAGCAGCTTGGGGGGGGCTAGCAGCCAAGAGACCCAGTACTTC. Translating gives CASSLGGASSQETQYF.

The CDR3 loop is CSVSHEQQYF. The CDR3 DNA sequence: TGCAGCGTTTCCCATGAACAGCAGTACTTC. The V gene is TRBV29-1, the J gene TRBJ2-7; D is uncertain. Per the germline V gene, CDR1 is SQVTM and CDR2 is ANQGSEA. This CDR3 is 10 amino acids long. V was pared by 5 bases and J by 8 bases, with 10 bases between.

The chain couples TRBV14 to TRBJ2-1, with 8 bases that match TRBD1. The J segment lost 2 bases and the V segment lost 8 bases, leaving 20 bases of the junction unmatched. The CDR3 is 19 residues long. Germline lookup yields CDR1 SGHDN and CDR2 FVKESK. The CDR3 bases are TGTGCCAGCCACGCAGGCGGTTACTCGGCACAGGGGGCCTACAATGAGCAGTTCTTC. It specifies CASHAGGYSAQGAYNEQFF.

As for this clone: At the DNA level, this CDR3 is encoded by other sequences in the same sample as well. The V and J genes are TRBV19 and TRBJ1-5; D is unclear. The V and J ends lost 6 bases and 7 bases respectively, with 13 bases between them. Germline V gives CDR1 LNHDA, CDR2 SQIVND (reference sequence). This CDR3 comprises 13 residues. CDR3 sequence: CASSSWEGQPQHF. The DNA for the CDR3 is TGTGCCAGTAGCTCCTGGGAAGGACAGCCCCAGCATTTT.

The CDR3 protein is CAISAQGTDTEAFF. CDR3 bases: TGTGCCATCAGTGCCCAGGGGACGGACACTGAAGCTTTCTTT. The rearrangement uses TRBV10-3 and TRBJ1-1, with D possibly TRBD1 on 6 matching bases. Germline-derived CDR1 and CDR2 are ENHRY and SYGVKD. V was pared by 4 bases and J by 3 bases, with 12 bases between. CDR3 length: 14 amino acids.

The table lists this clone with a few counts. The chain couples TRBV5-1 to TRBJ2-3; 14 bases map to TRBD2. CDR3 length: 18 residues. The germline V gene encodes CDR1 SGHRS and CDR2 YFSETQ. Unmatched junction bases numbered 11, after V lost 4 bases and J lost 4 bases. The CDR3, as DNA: TGCGCCAGCAGCGGTGGGACTAGCGGGAGATGGGGCGCAGATACGCAGTATTTT. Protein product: CASSGGTSGRWGADTQYF.

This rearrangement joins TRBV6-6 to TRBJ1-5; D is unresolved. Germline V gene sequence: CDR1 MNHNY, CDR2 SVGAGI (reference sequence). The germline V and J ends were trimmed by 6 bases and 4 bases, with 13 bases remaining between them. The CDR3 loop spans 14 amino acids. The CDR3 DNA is TGTGCCAGCAGCCACGAGCAGCTGAATCAGCCCCAGCATTTT. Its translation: CASSHEQLNQPQHF.

CDR3 loop: CASTHGGGELFF. DNA of the CDR3: TGTGCCAGCACACACGGAGGCGGGGAGCTGTTTTTT. The rearrangement joins TRBV5-5 to TRBJ2-2; weak D call: TRBD2 (5 bases). The ends were cut back, 6 bases at V and 7 bases at J, with 10 bases in the middle. CDR3 length: 12 amino acids. Germline V gene lookup returns CDR1 SGHKS and CDR2 YYEKEE (reference sequence).

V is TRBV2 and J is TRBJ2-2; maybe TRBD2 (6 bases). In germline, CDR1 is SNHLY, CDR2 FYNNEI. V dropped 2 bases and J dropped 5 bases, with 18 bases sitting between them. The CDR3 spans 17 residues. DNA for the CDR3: TGTGCCAGCAGTGAAAGGGGCGGAGGGAAGGTGACCGGGGAGCTGTTTTTT. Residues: CASSERGGGKVTGELFF.

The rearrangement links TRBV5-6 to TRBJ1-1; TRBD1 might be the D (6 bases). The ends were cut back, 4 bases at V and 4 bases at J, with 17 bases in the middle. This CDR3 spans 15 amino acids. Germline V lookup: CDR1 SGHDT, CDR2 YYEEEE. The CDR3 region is CASSADWGRGTEAFF. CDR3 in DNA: TGTGCCAGCAGCGCTGATTGGGGGCGCGGCACTGAAGCTTTCTTT.

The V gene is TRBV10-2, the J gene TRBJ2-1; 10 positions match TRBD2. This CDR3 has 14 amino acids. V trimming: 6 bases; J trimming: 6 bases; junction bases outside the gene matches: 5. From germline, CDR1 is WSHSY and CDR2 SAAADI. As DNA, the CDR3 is TGCGCCAGCAGCCTAGCGGGAGCGGGCAATGAGCAGTTCTTC. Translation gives CASSLAGAGNEQFF.

Written as DNA, the CDR3 is TGTGCCAGCAGGAACCCCTCGGGAGAGACCCAGTACTTC. Protein sequence: CASRNPSGETQYF. The chain is built from TRBV6-5 and TRBJ2-5; D not certain. Germline loops: CDR1 MNHEY, CDR2 SVGAGI. Trimming took off 6 bases at V and 4 bases at J, with 12 bases between the two ends. CDR3 length: 13 residues.

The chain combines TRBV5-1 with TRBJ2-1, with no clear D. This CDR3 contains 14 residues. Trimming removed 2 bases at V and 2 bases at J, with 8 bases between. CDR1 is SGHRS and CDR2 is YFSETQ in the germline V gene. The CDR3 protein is CASSFGSTYNEQFF. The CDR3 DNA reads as TGCGCCAGCAGCTTTGGCAGTACCTACAATGAGCAGTTCTTC.

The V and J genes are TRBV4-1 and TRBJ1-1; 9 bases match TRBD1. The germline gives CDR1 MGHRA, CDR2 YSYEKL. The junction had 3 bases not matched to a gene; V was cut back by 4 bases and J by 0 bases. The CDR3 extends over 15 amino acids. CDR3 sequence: CASSPGQGMNTEAFF. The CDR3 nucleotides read TGCGCCAGCAGCCCCGGACAGGGGATGAACACTGAAGCTTTCTTT.

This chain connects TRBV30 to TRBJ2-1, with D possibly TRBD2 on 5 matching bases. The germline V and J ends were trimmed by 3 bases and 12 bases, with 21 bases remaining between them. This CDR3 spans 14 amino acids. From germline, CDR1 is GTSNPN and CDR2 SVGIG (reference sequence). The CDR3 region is CAWSVVGSGFTQFF. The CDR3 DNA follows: TGTGCCTGGAGCGTGGTGGGAAGCGGATTTACGCAGTTCTTC.